This section outlines one T cell receptor (beta chain) sequence together with its context. What this receptor recognizes is not known. No per-base quality is available; no much larger clone lies one base away. Each collaborating institution followed its own protocols to collect whole blood in K2EDTA tubes. For TCRbeta analysis, collaborators shipped samples as frozen whole blood, isolated PBMCs, or DNA extracted from either of those sample types. TCRbeta CDR3 regions were amplified from genomic DNA by means of the immunoSEQ Assay, a bias-controlled multiplex PCR. The paper's processing steps were these. Nucleated cell counts per sample were estimated from amplification of reference gene primers within the assay. Sequence reads were collapsed and filtered to measure the absolute abundance of every unique TCRbeta CDR3 rearrangement. For each sample, productive Simpson clonality was calculated as the square root of Simpson's diversity index across productive rearrangements. TCRdb took over this immuneACCESS table, retaining in-frame rearrangements with V and J assigned. Such tables are incomplete; in checked studies, under half of the missing clones stem from an unresolved V gene, and the remainder is unexplained. The DNA gave D and trimming, while V, J and clone size come from that table. This sample gives over 110,000 clones in total; approximately 80% of them show up just once. Roughly 10% of the sample goes to the ten largest clones.

This entry is derived from a study of blood T cell repertoires in COVID-19 (dated by TCRdb to 2020 to 2021). At the level of the whole study: The collaborator samples originated in the United States, Italy and Spain and spanned the acute and convalescent phases of COVID-19. The prospective study material was composed of cDNA or gDNA derived from T cells, B-cell-depleted T cells, or PBMCs. Subjects who had been exposed to COVID-19, were actively infected with it, or had recovered from it provided the deeply sampled blood TCRbeta repertoires that made up the dataset. The repertoires were released in a freely available public database intended as a resource for research on the immune response to SARS-CoV-2. Samples were obtained from the ongoing ImmuneRACE study (first 160 participants) and from some 1,300 subjects provided by 6 global collaborators. A de-identified subject ID, COVID-19 status, age in years and sex were almost always included in the sample metadata. Where available, HLA class I and class II types were obtained from metadata supplied by the sample provider rather than from assay-based typing. Overall study results and their limits: Clinical and demographic metadata were provided uncurated, with the amount varying by source and participant.

The germline V gene specifies SGHTA as CDR1 and FQGNSA as CDR2. The CDR3 numbers 15 residues from cysteine through phenylalanine. Only the CDR3 region is kept as DNA, spanning 45 bases read in frame from base 1. From V the trimming removes 5 bases and from J it removes 7 bases, while the gene matches leave 11 bases of the junction unaccounted for. The chain uses TRBV7-2 and TRBJ1-5, and 7 junction bases match TRBD1. Sequences were obtained from peripheral blood. This TCR came from a man aged 55 to 70 with active or convalescent COVID-19. The DNA is as follows: TGTGCCAGCAGCCCTTTAACAGGGGCGGGGCAGCCCCAGCATTTT. Its amino acids are CASSPLTGAGQPQHF. Outside the CDR3, residues come from the reference TRBV7-2 and TRBJ1-5 proteins, so the full variable domain is: GAGVSQSPSNKVTEKGKDVELRCDPISGHTALYWYRQSLGQGLEFLIYFQGNSAPDKSGLPSDRFSAERTGGSVSTLTIQRTQQEDSAVYLCASSPLTGAGQPQHFGDGTRLSIL.